This passage covers 27 T cell receptor beta chains from one sample sequenced in a study of cytomegalovirus exposure and HLA in healthy donors (dated by TCRdb to the late 2010s). The library was obtained by the immunoSEQ multiplex PCR assay. For the multiplex PCR, a mixture combining 60 forward primers for TCR Vbeta segments and 13 reverse primers for TCR Jbeta segments was used. TCRdb stores this immuneACCESS table with in-frame sequences only. Part of the clones is absent; in the studies checked, under half of the shortfall reflects unresolved V genes, and no reason is known for the rest. The sample table shows about 100,000 clones, and roughly 79% are seen once. Roughly 4% of the sample rests with the top ten. What was sequenced was PBMCs. The source is a woman between 65 and 79 years old in good health and CMV-seropositive.

This chain connects TRBV28 to TRBJ1-1; TRBD1 matches at 7 bases. Germline lookup yields CDR1 MDHEN and CDR2 SYDVKM. The J segment lost 10 bases and the V segment lost 6 bases, leaving 17 bases of the junction unmatched. This CDR3 comprises 15 residues. The CDR3 protein is CASSTPRTGAFGAFF. CDR3 DNA sequence: TGTGCCAGCAGCACACCACGAACAGGGGCATTCGGAGCTTTCTTT.

As to this clone: Other nucleotide sequences from this sample produce the same CDR3. V and J are TRBV5-4 and TRBJ1-1; no clear D gene. The CDR3 consists of 13 residues. Germline V gene data show CDR1 as SGHNT and CDR2 as YYREEE (reference sequence). V lost 0 bases, J lost 1 base, and 4 bases lay in between. CDR3 bases: TGTGCCAGCAGCTTGGACTCGAACACTGAAGCTTTCTTT. This gives the protein CASSLDSNTEAFF.

This clone was seen just once. This chain uses TRBV2 with TRBJ2-4; D perhaps matches TRBD1 (6 bases). Germline lookup yields CDR1 SNHLY and CDR2 FYNNEI. The CDR3 runs 14 residues. Trimming took 1 base from V and 8 from J, leaving 12 bases between them. The CDR3 loop reads CASSEEGGGHIQYF. The CDR3 DNA reads TGTGCCAGCAGTGAAGAGGGTGGGGGCCACATTCAGTACTTC.

The rearrangement links TRBV5-1 to TRBJ1-4, with 11 bases matching TRBD1. CDR1 and CDR2 from the germline V gene are SGHRS and YFSETQ. The V gene end was trimmed by 4 bases and the J gene end by 4 bases; junction bases not matched to a gene: 6. There are 16 residues in the CDR3. CDR3 sequence reads: CASSLGTGGLNEKLFF. The CDR3 DNA sequence: TGCGCCAGCAGCCTCGGGACAGGGGGGCTTAATGAAAAACTGTTTTTT.

This clone was seen a few times. The V and J genes are TRBV5-6 and TRBJ2-1, with D possibly matching TRBD2 (6 bases). The CDR3 covers 15 residues. Trimming removed 4 bases from V and 10 bases from J, with 21 bases in between. Germline V gene sequence: CDR1 SGHDT, CDR2 YYEEEE. The CDR3 DNA reads TGTGCCAGCAGCCTCCGAAGGACCCTGGGGGGAGAGCAGTTCTTC. Its translation: CASSLRRTLGGEQFF.

V is TRBV11-2 and J is TRBJ2-7; 10 positions match TRBD2. This CDR3 is built from 15 residues. Germline V CDR1 and CDR2: SGHAT, FQNNGV. V dropped 2 bases and J dropped 6; count of bases not matched to a gene: 7. This CDR3 is CASSLSLAGASEQYF. CDR3 nucleotide sequence: TGTGCCAGCAGCTTAAGCCTAGCGGGAGCTAGCGAGCAGTACTTC.

CDR3 bases: TGTGCCAGCTCAACACGACAGTCAGCTAACTATGGCTACACCTTC. It codes for CASSTRQSANYGYTF. This sequence joins TRBV18 and TRBJ1-2, with a weak D call TRBD1 (5 bases). V was trimmed by 5 bases and J by 0 bases, leaving 13 bases between them. The CDR3 sequence is 15 residues long. The germline V gene has CDR1 KGHSH and CDR2 LQKENI.

This chain links TRBV6-5 with TRBJ2-7; D unclear. The germline V and J ends were trimmed by 5 bases and 5 bases, with 10 bases remaining between them. CDR1 MNHEY and CDR2 SVGAGI come from the germline V gene. This CDR3 is 12 amino acids long. The CDR3 DNA is TGTGCCAGCAGTGACACCCAGGACGAGCAGTACTTC. Translated, it gives CASSDTQDEQYF.

This clone was found a few times. This chain connects TRBV5-4 to TRBJ1-4; a possible D gene is TRBD1 (5 bases). CDR3 size: 14 residues. CDR1 is SGHNT and CDR2 is YYREEE in the germline V gene (reference sequence). V gave up 4 bases and J gave up 4 bases, with 11 bases separating them. The CDR3 nucleotides are TGTGCCAGCAGCCGCAAGCAGGGTAATGAAAAACTGTTTTTT. This translates into CASSRKQGNEKLFF.

This chain uses TRBV2 with TRBJ1-5; the D is unclear. There are 15 residues in the CDR3. Germline CDR1 reads SNHLY; CDR2 reads FYNNEI. Trimming left V 6 bases short and J 0 bases short, with 12 bases between. CDR3 coding DNA: TGTGCCAGCAGCCCCGGTACCTATAGCAATCAGCCCCAGCATTTT. Its translation is CASSPGTYSNQPQHF.

The chain uses TRBV7-3 and TRBJ2-3; 8 positions match TRBD1. The CDR3 covers 14 residues. J was trimmed by 4 bases and V by 5 bases; bases with no gene match: 5. The germline V gene encodes CDR1 SGHTA and CDR2 FQGTGA. The CDR3 sequence is CASSRTGGSDTQYF. DNA of the CDR3: TGTGCCAGCAGCCGCACAGGGGGGTCAGATACGCAGTATTTT.

This sequence joins TRBV2 and TRBJ2-1; 9 positions agree with TRBD2. This CDR3 is built from 15 residues. The germline CDR1 and CDR2 sequences are SNHLY and FYNNEI. V lost 7 bases, J lost 7 bases, and 11 bases stayed unmatched. CDR3 sequence reads: CASIPTNSGRNEQFF. The CDR3 DNA is TGTGCCAGCATCCCGACGAATAGCGGGAGAAATGAGCAGTTCTTC.

The genes are TRBV4-3 and TRBJ2-1, with D maybe TRBD2 (6 bases). Between the trimmed V and J ends, which lost 0 bases and 0 bases, there was a span of 12 bases. Looked up from germline, CDR1 is LGHNA and CDR2 is YSLEER. The CDR3 has 17 residues. CDR3 protein: CASSQDPPGSSYNEQFF. DNA of the CDR3: TGCGCCAGCAGCCAAGACCCTCCCGGGAGCTCCTACAATGAGCAGTTCTTC.

The rearrangement joins TRBV7-2 to TRBJ2-6, with no clear D. The CDR3 is 15 amino acids. Germline loops: CDR1 SGHTA, CDR2 FQGNSA. Trimming left V 6 bases short and J 0 bases short, with 9 bases between. Here the CDR3 reads CASRPPGSGANVLTF. DNA of the CDR3: TGTGCCAGCAGACCACCAGGCTCTGGGGCCAACGTCCTGACTTTC.

CDR3 nucleotide sequence: TGCGCCAGCAGCTCACTGGTGGCGGGCACAGATACGCAGTATTTT. Protein sequence: CASSSLVAGTDTQYF. The chain recombines TRBV5-1 with TRBJ2-3; D not certain. This CDR3 has 15 residues. CDR1 and CDR2 from the germline V gene are SGHRS and YFSETQ. The V end lost 3 bases, the J end lost 1 base, and 12 bases lay between the germline ends.

The gene calls are TRBV19 and TRBJ2-7; 7 nucleotides match TRBD2. The CDR3 sequence is 15 residues long. The V gene's germline CDR1 is LNHDA and CDR2 SQIVND (reference sequence). Unmatched junction bases numbered 7, after V lost 4 bases and J lost 1 base. The CDR3 is CASSTASGSSYEQYF. CDR3 DNA: TGTGCCAGTAGTACCGCTAGCGGCAGTTCCTACGAGCAGTACTTC. Complete variable domain (other parts from reference TRBV19 and TRBJ2-7): DGGITQSPKYLFRKEGQNVTLSCEQNLNHDAMYWYRQDPGQGLRLIYYSQIVNDFQKGDIAEGYSVSREKKESFPLTVTSAQKNPTAFYLCASSTASGSSYEQYFGPGTRLTVT.

In this sample, this clone turned up a few times. This chain connects TRBV10-3 to TRBJ1-1, with D possibly being TRBD1 (5 bases). Trimming removed 0 bases at V and 10 bases at J, with 21 bases between. Germline values: CDR1 ENHRY, CDR2 SYGVKD. This CDR3 region has 16 residues. The CDR3 spells CAISESNTGGEFAAFF. The CDR3 bases are TGTGCCATCAGTGAGTCTAATACGGGAGGGGAGTTTGCAGCTTTCTTT.

J is TRBJ2-1 and V is TRBV7-2; D call uncertain. With 6 bases removed from V and 6 bases from J, the gap between germline ends came to 18 bases. Germline V gene sequence: CDR1 SGHTA, CDR2 FQGNSA. This CDR3 has 15 amino acids. CDR3 region: CASRLRSTPGNEQFF. In DNA form, the CDR3 reads TGTGCCAGCAGACTCAGATCAACCCCGGGCAATGAGCAGTTCTTC.

This rearrangement joins TRBV2 to TRBJ1-4, with TRBD1 matching over 7 bases. The J segment lost 5 bases and the V segment lost 2 bases, leaving 2 bases of the junction unmatched. Germline CDR1 SNHLY, CDR2 FYNNEI. This CDR3 region has 14 residues. CDR3 DNA: TGTGCCAGCAGTGAAAGCAGGGGGAATGAAAAACTGTTTTTT. Amino acid sequence: CASSESRGNEKLFF.

This sequence joins TRBV2 and TRBJ2-1; TRBD2 matches at 7 bases. With 8 bases clipped from V and 3 bases from J, the junction kept 7 bases outside the gene matches. Germline V gene lookup returns CDR1 SNHLY and CDR2 FYNNEI. CDR3 length: 14 amino acids. The CDR3 spells CASLLGEGYNEQFF. The CDR3 DNA reads TGTGCCAGCCTCTTAGGGGAGGGCTACAATGAGCAGTTCTTC.

This chain connects TRBV29-1 to TRBJ2-7, with 7 bases lining up with TRBD1. The CDR3 loop spans 12 amino acids. The V segment lost 6 bases and the J segment 1 base; nucleotides outside the gene matches: 3. Germline V CDR1 and CDR2: SQVTM, ANQGSEA. The CDR3 nucleotides read TGCAGCGTCTTACAGGGGTCCTACGAGCAGTACTTC. This encodes CSVLQGSYEQYF.

The genes are TRBV30 and TRBJ1-5; no firm D call. The germline V gene has CDR1 GTSNPN and CDR2 SVGIG (reference sequence). The CDR3 runs to 15 residues. Trimming left V 0 bases short and J 0 bases short, with 9 bases between. Here the CDR3 DNA reads TGTGCCTGGAGTGTACGCGCATATAGCAATCAGCCCCAGCATTTT. Its translation: CAWSVRAYSNQPQHF.

This clone was found a few times. The chain uses TRBV29-1 and TRBJ1-1; TRBD1 matches 8 bases. With 3 bases clipped from V and 7 bases from J, the junction kept 7 bases outside the gene matches. Germline assignment: CDR1 SQVTM and CDR2 ANQGSEA. The CDR3 runs 13 residues. The CDR3 nucleotides read TGCAGCGTTGACAGGGGGCTAGCGGTTGAAGCTTTCTTT. This codes for CSVDRGLAVEAFF.

The rearrangement joins TRBV27 to TRBJ2-7, with a tentative D call TRBD1 (5 bases). The germline V and J ends were trimmed by 10 bases and 6 bases, with 25 bases remaining between them. Germline CDR1 is MNHEY and CDR2 is SMNVEV (reference sequence). The length of the CDR3 is 15 residues. In DNA form, the CDR3 reads TGTGCCACCACAAGACAGCCCATAGGTACCACCGAGCAGTACTTC. Translated, it gives CATTRQPIGTTEQYF.

The chain has TRBV9 and TRBJ2-5; possibly TRBD2 for D (6 bases). The length of the CDR3 is 14 residues. Germline V gene data show CDR1 as SGDLS and CDR2 as YYNGEE. The V gene lost 4 bases and the J gene lost 5 bases, with 15 bases spanning the gap. The CDR3 nucleotides are TGTGCCAGCAGCCCTCGTACGGGGGTGGAGACCCAGTACTTC. Its translation: CASSPRTGVETQYF.

V usage is TRBV7-9 and J usage is TRBJ2-3; D remains unclear. CDR1 is SEHNR and CDR2 is FQNEAQ in the germline V gene (reference sequence). The V and J ends lost 5 bases and 2 bases respectively, with 2 bases between them. There are 11 residues in the CDR3. This CDR3 reads CASSHTDTQYF. CDR3 sequence (DNA): TGTGCCAGCAGCCACACAGATACGCAGTATTTT.

The chain combines TRBV2 with TRBJ1-2; a weak D match, TRBD1 (6 bases). Germline assignment: CDR1 SNHLY and CDR2 FYNNEI. With 2 bases removed from V and 1 base from J, the gap between germline ends came to 8 bases. The CDR3 length is 14 residues. CDR3 nucleotides: TGTGCCAGCAGTGAACAACAGGGTAACTATGGCTACACCTTC. It encodes CASSEQQGNYGYTF.